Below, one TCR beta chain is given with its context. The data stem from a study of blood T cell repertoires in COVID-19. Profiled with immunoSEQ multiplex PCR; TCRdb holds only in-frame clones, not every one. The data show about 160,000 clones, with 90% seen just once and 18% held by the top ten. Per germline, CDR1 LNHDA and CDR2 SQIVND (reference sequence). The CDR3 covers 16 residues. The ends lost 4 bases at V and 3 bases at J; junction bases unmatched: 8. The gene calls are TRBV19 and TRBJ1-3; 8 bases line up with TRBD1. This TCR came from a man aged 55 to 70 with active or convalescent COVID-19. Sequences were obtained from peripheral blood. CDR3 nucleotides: TGTGCCAGTAGTACGTTAGGACAGGGTTTTGGAAACACCATATATTTT. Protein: CASSTLGQGFGNTIYF. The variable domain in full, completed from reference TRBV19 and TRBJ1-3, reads DGGITQSPKYLFRKEGQNVTLSCEQNLNHDAMYWYRQDPGQGLRLIYYSQIVNDFQKGDIAEGYSVSREKKESFPLTVTSAQKNPTAFYLCASSTLGQGFGNTIYFGEGSWLTVV.